The next 22 T cell receptor beta chains were all read from a single sample in a study of cytomegalovirus exposure and HLA in healthy donors. Measured with immunoSEQ multiplex PCR; TCRdb has only the in-frame clones, and not every one. The table lists more than 50,000 clones, just under 95% of them singletons, with around 2% in the top ten. The sequencing sample was made of PBMCs. These receptors all stem from a man between 18 and 29 years old in good health and CMV-seronegative.

The chain is built from TRBV19 and TRBJ2-4; TRBD2 matches 16 bases. CDR3 size: 17 residues. With 4 bases clipped from V and 6 bases from J, the junction kept 6 bases outside the gene matches. Germline V gene lookup returns CDR1 LNHDA and CDR2 SQIVND (reference sequence). CDR3 in DNA: TGTGCCAGTAGTACGGGGACTAGCGGGAGGGCCGGAAACATTCAGTACTTC. It codes for CASSTGTSGRAGNIQYF.

V usage is TRBV6-5 and J usage is TRBJ1-3; 8 bases fit TRBD1. The CDR3 totals 15 residues. In germline, CDR1 is MNHEY, CDR2 SVGAGI. Trimming removed 4 bases from V and 3 bases from J; junction bases left unmatched: 5. In DNA form, the CDR3 reads TGTGCCAGCAGTTGGTCAGACAGGGGTGGAAACACCATATATTTT. This codes for CASSWSDRGGNTIYF.

V usage is TRBV15 and J usage is TRBJ2-1, with D possibly TRBD2 on 5 matching bases. Trimming removed 3 bases from V and 3 bases from J, with 15 bases in between. The CDR3 has 16 residues. Germline V gives CDR1 LNHNV, CDR2 YYDKDF (reference sequence). CDR3 nucleotides: TGTGCCACCAGCAGGGACTCCGGGGAGAACTACAATGAGCAGTTCTTC. This translates into CATSRDSGENYNEQFF.

The chain couples TRBV5-1 to TRBJ2-5; D possibly corresponds to TRBD1 (5 bases). CDR1 and CDR2 (germline): SGHRS, YFSETQ. CDR3 length: 15 residues. Trimming left V 0 bases short and J 2 bases short, with 11 bases between. CDR3 DNA: TGCGCCAGCAGCTTGGGGGCAGGGTATCAAGAGACCCAGTACTTC. The encoded protein is CASSLGAGYQETQYF.

The V call is TRBV4-3, the J call TRBJ1-1, with 7 bases aligning to TRBD1. Looked up from germline, CDR1 is LGHNA and CDR2 is YSLEER. V trimming: 1 base; J trimming: 3 bases; junction bases outside the gene matches: 17. The CDR3 runs 19 residues. The DNA of the CDR3 is TGCGCCAGCAGCCAAGGGAGGGGTTCACAGGGGTTGATGGACACTGAAGCTTTCTTT. It specifies CASSQGRGSQGLMDTEAFF.

This clone was observed a handful of times. The chain recombines TRBV19 with TRBJ2-6, with D maybe TRBD1 (5 bases). The CDR3 has 16 residues. Germline V gives CDR1 LNHDA, CDR2 SQIVND (reference sequence). The germline V and J ends were trimmed by 7 bases and 2 bases, with 15 bases remaining between them. The CDR3 sequence: CASMNQGFPGANVLTF. CDR3 coding DNA: TGTGCCAGTATGAACCAGGGATTCCCTGGGGCCAACGTCCTGACTTTC.

V is TRBV5-1 and J is TRBJ1-1; maybe TRBD1 (6 bases). Germline loops: CDR1 SGHRS, CDR2 YFSETQ. The CDR3 spans 14 residues. Trimming left V 3 bases short and J 1 base short, with 10 bases between. In DNA, the CDR3 is TGCGCCAGCAGCTGGGACAAATCGAACACTGAAGCTTTCTTT. This gives the protein CASSWDKSNTEAFF.

This sequence joins TRBV7-9 and TRBJ1-2, with D uncertain. V lost 1 base and J lost 0, with 15 bases in between. CDR3 size: 17 residues. Germline CDR1 and CDR2: SEHNR and FQNEAQ (reference sequence). DNA for the CDR3: TGTGCCAGCAGCTTAGATGGCAGCGGATTAGCTAACTATGGCTACACCTTC. Protein product: CASSLDGSGLANYGYTF.

The CDR3 loop is CASSPGTGDYNEQFF. The CDR3 DNA follows: TGTGCCAGCAGTCCCGGGACAGGAGATTACAATGAGCAGTTCTTC. This chain joins TRBV28 and TRBJ2-1, with 8 bases matching TRBD1. CDR1 and CDR2 from the germline V gene are MDHEN and SYDVKM. The V gene end was trimmed by 5 bases and the J gene end by 4 bases; junction bases not matched to a gene: 7. This CDR3 has 15 residues.

The V call is TRBV20-1, the J call TRBJ1-1, with D perhaps TRBD1 (5 bases). The germline gives CDR1 DFQATT, CDR2 SNEGSKA (reference sequence). The CDR3 is 10 residues long. The CDR3 sequence is CRATDTEAFF. The DNA for the CDR3 is TGCAGAGCGACAGACACTGAAGCTTTCTTT.

The V and J genes are TRBV7-8 and TRBJ1-1; 7 bases align to TRBD1. Per germline, CDR1 SGHVS and CDR2 FQNEAQ. This CDR3 has 13 amino acids. J lost 7 bases, V lost 5 bases, and 7 bases had no gene match. The CDR3 protein is CASSLGQVFEAFF. CDR3 nucleotide sequence: TGTGCCAGCAGCCTCGGACAGGTTTTTGAAGCTTTCTTT.

This clone is a singleton in its sample. The chain joins TRBV5-4 to TRBJ1-3, with 7 bases matching TRBD1. Germline V gene sequence: CDR1 SGHNT, CDR2 YYREEE (reference sequence). The CDR3 is made up of 14 amino acids. The V gene end was trimmed by 1 base and the J gene end by 3 bases; junction bases not matched to a gene: 1. CDR3 coding DNA: TGTGCCAGCAGCTTGCAGGGGGGTGGAAACACCATATATTTT. Translating gives CASSLQGGGNTIYF.

The rearrangement joins TRBV7-7 to TRBJ2-5, with D unclear. CDR1 is SSHAT and CDR2 is FNYEAQ in the germline V gene (reference sequence). V lost 3 bases to trimming and J lost 5 bases, with 13 bases between them. This CDR3 spans 14 amino acids. The CDR3 loop reads CASSFGQHGETQYF. CDR3 nucleotides: TGTGCCAGCAGCTTTGGGCAACATGGGGAGACCCAGTACTTC. The full variable domain, with the rest looked up from reference TRBV7-7 and TRBJ2-5, is GAGVSQSPRYKVTKRGQDVTLRCDPISSHATLYWYQQALGQGPEFLTYFNYEAQPDKSGLPSDRFSAERPEGSISTLTIQRTEQRDSAMYRCASSFGQHGETQYFGPGTRLLVL.

This chain connects TRBV7-9 to TRBJ2-5; D might be TRBD2 (6 bases). V lost 5 bases and J 7 bases, leaving 14 bases between the germline ends. This CDR3 is built from 13 residues. Germline CDR1 reads SEHNR; CDR2 reads FQNEAQ (reference sequence). The CDR3 loop is CASSLGLPRTQYF. The CDR3 DNA sequence: TGTGCCAGCAGCCTGGGACTGCCCAGGACCCAGTACTTC.

The rearrangement uses TRBV13 and TRBJ2-4, with a weak D call TRBD2 (5 bases). Germline CDR1 is PRHDT and CDR2 is FYEKMQ (reference sequence). The V and J ends lost 5 bases and 6 bases respectively, with 8 bases between them. The CDR3 extends over 12 amino acids. In nucleotides, the CDR3 is TGTGCCAGCAGCCGGAGCGGAAACATTCAGTACTTC. Protein sequence: CASSRSGNIQYF.

V is TRBV7-3 and J is TRBJ2-1, with 10 bases that match TRBD1. Germline trimming cut 5 bases from V and 8 bases from J; bases unmatched to any gene: 12. The CDR3 is 16 amino acids. Per the germline V gene, CDR1 is SGHTA and CDR2 is FQGTGA. The CDR3 coding sequence is TGTGCCAGCAGCCCAAGCCCGGGACAGGGGAAAGATGAGCAGTTCTTC. Its protein product is CASSPSPGQGKDEQFF.

V gene TRBV25-1 combines with J gene TRBJ1-1; D may be TRBD1 (5 bases). The CDR3 consists of 12 residues. V was pared by 7 bases and J by 0 bases, with 6 bases between. Per the germline V gene, CDR1 is MGHDK and CDR2 is SYGVNS. CDR3 DNA sequence: TGTGCCAGCACGGACATGAACACTGAAGCTTTCTTT. Translating gives CASTDMNTEAFF. The whole variable domain, filled in from reference TRBV25-1 and TRBJ1-1, reads EADIYQTPRYLVIGTGKKITLECSQTMGHDKMYWYQQDPGMELHLIHYSYGVNSTEKGDLSSESTVSRIRTEHFPLTLESARPSHTSQYLCASTDMNTEAFFGQGTRLTVV.

V gene TRBV4-3 combines with J gene TRBJ2-7, with D tentatively TRBD1 (5 bases). The CDR3 covers 15 residues. Germline CDR1 and CDR2: LGHNA and YSLEER. V lost 1 base and J lost 4, with 14 bases in between. CDR3 nucleotides: TGCGCCAGCAGCCAAGTAGCAGGGTTTAGTTACGAGCAGTACTTC. Amino acids: CASSQVAGFSYEQYF.

The chain couples TRBV28 to TRBJ2-1; tentatively, D is TRBD2 (6 bases). Deletions cut 3 bases from V and 9 bases from J, with 12 bases between. This CDR3 region has 13 residues. Germline assignment: CDR1 MDHEN and CDR2 SYDVKM. CDR3 bases: TGTGCCAGCAGTTTTGTTAGGAGGGGTGAGCAGTTCTTC. This sequence encodes CASSFVRRGEQFF.

The rearrangement joins TRBV2 to TRBJ2-1, with 9 bases lining up with TRBD2. CDR3 length: 14 residues. The trim removed 9 bases at V and 0 bases at J, leaving 3 bases unmatched. The germline V gene encodes CDR1 SNHLY and CDR2 FYNNEI. The CDR3 DNA is TGTGCCAGAGCTAGCGGGATCTCCTACAATGAGCAGTTCTTC. Protein product: CARASGISYNEQFF. The variable domain in full, completed from reference TRBV2 and TRBJ2-1, reads EPEVTQTPSHQVTQMGQEVILRCVPISNHLYFYWYRQILGQKVEFLVSFYNNEISEKSEIFDDQFSVERPDGSNFTLKIRSTKLEDSAMYFCARASGISYNEQFFGPGTRLTVL.

This chain joins TRBV21-1 and TRBJ2-7; no DNA check was done on the table's D call, TRBD1. TRBV21-1 is annotated as a pseudogene. The CDR3 length is 18 residues. The CDR3 sequence: CASSKGSQGGDSPIEQYF. Written as DNA, the CDR3 is TGTGCCAGCAGCAAAGGGAGCCAAGGGGGCGATTCCCCCATCGAGCAGTACTTC.

The V gene is TRBV10-3, the J gene TRBJ2-7, with D perhaps TRBD1 (6 bases). This CDR3 has 13 amino acids. V shed 5 bases and J shed 3 bases, with 11 bases lying between them. Germline lookup yields CDR1 ENHRY and CDR2 SYGVKD. The DNA for the CDR3 is TGTGCCATCAGTAGGCTACAGGGCTACGAGCAGTACTTC. It codes for CAISRLQGYEQYF.